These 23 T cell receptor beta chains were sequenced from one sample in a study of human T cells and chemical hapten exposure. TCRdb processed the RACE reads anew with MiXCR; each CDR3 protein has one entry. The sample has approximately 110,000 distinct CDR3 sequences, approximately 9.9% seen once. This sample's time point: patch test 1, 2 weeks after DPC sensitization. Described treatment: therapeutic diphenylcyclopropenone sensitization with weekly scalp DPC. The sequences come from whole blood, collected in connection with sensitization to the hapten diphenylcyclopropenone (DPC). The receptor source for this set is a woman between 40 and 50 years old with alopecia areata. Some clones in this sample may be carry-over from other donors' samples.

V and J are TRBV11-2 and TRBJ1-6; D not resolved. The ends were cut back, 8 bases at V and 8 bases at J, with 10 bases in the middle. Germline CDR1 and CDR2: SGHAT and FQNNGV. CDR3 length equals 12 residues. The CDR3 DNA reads TGTGCCAGCGCGGGTTTTGATTCACCCCTCCACTTT. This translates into CASAGFDSPLHF.

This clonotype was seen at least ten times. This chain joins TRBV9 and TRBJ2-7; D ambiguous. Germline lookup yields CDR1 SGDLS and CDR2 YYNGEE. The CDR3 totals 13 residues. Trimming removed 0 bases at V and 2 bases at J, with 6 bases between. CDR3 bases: TGTGCCAGCAGCGTAGGAACAACCTACGAGCAGTACTTC. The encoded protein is CASSVGTTYEQYF.

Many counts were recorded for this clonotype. CDR3 DNA sequence: TGTGCCAGCGCCTCCGGCGCCAGGAGTGGTAGCGAGCAGTACTTC. It encodes CASASGARSGSEQYF. V usage is TRBV5-8 and J usage is TRBJ2-7; D remains unclear. CDR3 length equals 15 residues. Germline V CDR1 and CDR2: SGHTS, YDEGEE. V was clipped by 7 bases and J by 6 bases, with 23 bases between them.

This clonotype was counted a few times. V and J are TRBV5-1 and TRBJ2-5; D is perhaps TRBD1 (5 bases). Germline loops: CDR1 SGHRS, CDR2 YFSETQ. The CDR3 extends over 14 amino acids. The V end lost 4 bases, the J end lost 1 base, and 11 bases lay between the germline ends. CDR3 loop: CASSVDTTQETQYF. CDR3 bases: TGCGCCAGCAGCGTGGACACCACCCAAGAGACCCAGTACTTC.

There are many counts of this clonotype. The CDR3 DNA reads TGCAGCGTGGGGGGGGTCCATGAGCAGTTCTTC. Its protein is CSVGGVHEQFF. The gene calls are TRBV29-1 and TRBJ2-1, with 7 nucleotides matching TRBD2. Per the germline V gene, CDR1 is SQVTM and CDR2 is ANQGSEA. CDR3 length: 11 residues. With 6 bases clipped from V and 8 bases from J, the junction kept 4 bases outside the gene matches.

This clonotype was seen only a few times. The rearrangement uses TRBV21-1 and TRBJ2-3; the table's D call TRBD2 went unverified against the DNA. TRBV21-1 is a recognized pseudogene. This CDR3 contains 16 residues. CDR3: CASSKGLAGITDTQYF. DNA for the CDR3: TGTGCCAGCAGCAAAGGACTAGCGGGGATCACAGATACGCAGTATTTT.

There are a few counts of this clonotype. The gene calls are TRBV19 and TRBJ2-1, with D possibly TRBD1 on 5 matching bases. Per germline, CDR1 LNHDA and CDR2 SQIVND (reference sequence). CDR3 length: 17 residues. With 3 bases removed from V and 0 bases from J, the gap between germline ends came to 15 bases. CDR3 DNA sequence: TGTGCCAGTAGTATTGGGTCAGGGCTCGTCTCCTACAATGAGCAGTTCTTC. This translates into CASSIGSGLVSYNEQFF.

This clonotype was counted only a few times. CDR3 residues: CASSLTTATELFF. For the CDR3, the DNA is TGTGCCAGCAGCTTAACCACTGCGACCGAACTGTTTTTT. V gene TRBV7-3 combines with J gene TRBJ1-4, with unresolved D. V lost 0 bases and J lost 12, with 11 bases in between. The CDR3 is 13 amino acids. Germline CDR1 reads SGHTA; CDR2 reads FQGTGA.

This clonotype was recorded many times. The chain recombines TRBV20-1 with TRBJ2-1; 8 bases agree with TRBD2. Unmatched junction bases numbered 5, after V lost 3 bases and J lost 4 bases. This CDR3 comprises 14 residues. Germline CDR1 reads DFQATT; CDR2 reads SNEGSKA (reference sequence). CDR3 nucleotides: TGCAGTGCTAGTAACGGGAGGGATTACAATGAGCAGTTCTTC. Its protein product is CSASNGRDYNEQFF.

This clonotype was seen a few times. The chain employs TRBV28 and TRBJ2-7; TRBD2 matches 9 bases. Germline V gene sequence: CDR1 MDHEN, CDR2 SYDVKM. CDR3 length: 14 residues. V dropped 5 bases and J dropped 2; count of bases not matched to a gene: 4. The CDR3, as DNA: TGTGCCAGCAGTGTAGCGGGGGTAACCTACGAGCAGTACTTC. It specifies CASSVAGVTYEQYF.

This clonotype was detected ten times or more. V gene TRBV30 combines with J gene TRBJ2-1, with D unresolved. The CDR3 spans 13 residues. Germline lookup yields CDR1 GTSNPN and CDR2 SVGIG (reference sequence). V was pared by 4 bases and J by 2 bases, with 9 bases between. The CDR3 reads CAWKTETYNEQFF. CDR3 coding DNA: TGTGCCTGGAAAACGGAAACCTACAATGAGCAGTTCTTC.

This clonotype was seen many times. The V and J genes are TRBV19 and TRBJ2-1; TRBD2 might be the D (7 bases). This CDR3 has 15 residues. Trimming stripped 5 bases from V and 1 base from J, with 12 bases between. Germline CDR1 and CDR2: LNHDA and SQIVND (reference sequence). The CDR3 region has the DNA TGTGCCAGTAGTTCGGGGGGCGCGTCCTACAATGAGCAGTTCTTC. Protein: CASSSGGASYNEQFF.

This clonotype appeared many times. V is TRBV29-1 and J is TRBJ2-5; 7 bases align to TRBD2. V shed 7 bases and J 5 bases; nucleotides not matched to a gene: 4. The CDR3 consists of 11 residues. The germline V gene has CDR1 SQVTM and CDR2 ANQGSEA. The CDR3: CSAWEGETQYF. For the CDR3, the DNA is TGCAGCGCCTGGGAGGGCGAGACCCAGTACTTC.

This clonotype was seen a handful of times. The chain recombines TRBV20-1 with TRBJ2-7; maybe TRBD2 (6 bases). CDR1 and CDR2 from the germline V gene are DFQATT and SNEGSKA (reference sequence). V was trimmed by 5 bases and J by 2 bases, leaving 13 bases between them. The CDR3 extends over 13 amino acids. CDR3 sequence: CSAHGAGTYEQYF. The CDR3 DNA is TGCAGTGCTCACGGTGCGGGAACCTACGAGCAGTACTTC.

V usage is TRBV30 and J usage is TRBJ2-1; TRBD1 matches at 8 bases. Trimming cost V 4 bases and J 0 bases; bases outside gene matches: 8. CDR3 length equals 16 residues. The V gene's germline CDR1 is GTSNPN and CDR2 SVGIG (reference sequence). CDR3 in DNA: TGTGCCTGGACCCGACAGGGGTCGAGCTCCTACAATGAGCAGTTCTTC. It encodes CAWTRQGSSSYNEQFF.

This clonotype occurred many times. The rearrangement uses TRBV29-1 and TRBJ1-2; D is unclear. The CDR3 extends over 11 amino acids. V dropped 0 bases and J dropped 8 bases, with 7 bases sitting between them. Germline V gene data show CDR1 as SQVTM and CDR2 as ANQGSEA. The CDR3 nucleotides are TGCAGCGTTGAAGATCAAGAAGGCTACACCTTC. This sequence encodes CSVEDQEGYTF.

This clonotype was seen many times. CDR3 loop: CASSQRGDGANVLTF. DNA of the CDR3: TGTGCCAGCAGTCAAAGGGGTGATGGGGCCAACGTCCTGACTTTC. This chain uses TRBV6-5 with TRBJ2-6; D might be TRBD1 (5 bases). Germline V CDR1 and CDR2: MNHEY, SVGAGI. V was shortened by 5 bases and J by 3 bases, with 11 bases between the two germline ends. The CDR3 contains 15 residues.

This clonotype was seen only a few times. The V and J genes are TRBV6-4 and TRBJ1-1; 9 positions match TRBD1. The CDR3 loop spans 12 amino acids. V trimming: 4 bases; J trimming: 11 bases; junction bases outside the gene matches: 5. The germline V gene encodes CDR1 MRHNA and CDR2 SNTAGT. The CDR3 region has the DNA TGTGCCAGCAGTGGACAGGGGGGGAAGGCTTTCTTT. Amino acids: CASSGQGGKAFF.

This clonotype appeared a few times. The CDR3 reads CTADRAGTDTQYF. CDR3 nucleotide sequence: TGCACCGCAGACAGGGCCGGCACAGATACGCAGTATTTT. This chain links TRBV20-1 with TRBJ2-3; 7 bases are shared with TRBD1. The CDR3 loop spans 13 amino acids. In germline, CDR1 is DFQATT, CDR2 SNEGSKA (reference sequence).

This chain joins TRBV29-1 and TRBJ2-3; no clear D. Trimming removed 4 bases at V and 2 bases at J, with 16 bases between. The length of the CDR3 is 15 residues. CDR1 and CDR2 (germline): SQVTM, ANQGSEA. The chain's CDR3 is CSVVTHNLYTDTQYF. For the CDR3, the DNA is TGCAGCGTTGTAACGCACAACCTATACACAGATACGCAGTATTTT.

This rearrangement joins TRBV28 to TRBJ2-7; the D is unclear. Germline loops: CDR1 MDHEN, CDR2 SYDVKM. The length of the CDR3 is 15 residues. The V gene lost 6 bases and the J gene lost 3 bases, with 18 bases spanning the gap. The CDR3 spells CASSPRTFRFYEQYF. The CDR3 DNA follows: TGTGCCAGCAGCCCCAGAACATTCCGATTCTACGAGCAGTACTTC.

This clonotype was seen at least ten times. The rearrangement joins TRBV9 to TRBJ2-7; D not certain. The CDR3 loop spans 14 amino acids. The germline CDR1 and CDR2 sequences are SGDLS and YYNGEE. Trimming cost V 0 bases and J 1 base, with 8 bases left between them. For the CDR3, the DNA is TGTGCCAGCAGCGTAGTTGGCAGTTCCTACGAGCAGTACTTC. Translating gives CASSVVGSSYEQYF.

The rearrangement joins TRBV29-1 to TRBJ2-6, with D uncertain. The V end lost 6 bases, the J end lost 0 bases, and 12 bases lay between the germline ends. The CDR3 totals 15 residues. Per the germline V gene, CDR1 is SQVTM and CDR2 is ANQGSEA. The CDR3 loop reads CSVDGGPSGANVLTF. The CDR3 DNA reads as TGCAGCGTGGACGGCGGCCCCTCTGGGGCCAACGTCCTGACTTTC.